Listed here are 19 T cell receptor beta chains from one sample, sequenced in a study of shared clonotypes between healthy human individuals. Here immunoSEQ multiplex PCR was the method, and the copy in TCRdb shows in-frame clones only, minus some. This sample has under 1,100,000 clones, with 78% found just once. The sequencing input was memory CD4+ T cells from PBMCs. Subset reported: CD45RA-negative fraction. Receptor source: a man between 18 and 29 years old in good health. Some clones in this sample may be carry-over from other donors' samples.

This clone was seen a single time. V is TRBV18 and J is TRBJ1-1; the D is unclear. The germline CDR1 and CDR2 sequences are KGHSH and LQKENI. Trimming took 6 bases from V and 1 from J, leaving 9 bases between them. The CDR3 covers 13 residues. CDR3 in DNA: TGTGCCAGCTCTCCAGCCCCGAACACTGAAGCTTTCTTT. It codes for CASSPAPNTEAFF.

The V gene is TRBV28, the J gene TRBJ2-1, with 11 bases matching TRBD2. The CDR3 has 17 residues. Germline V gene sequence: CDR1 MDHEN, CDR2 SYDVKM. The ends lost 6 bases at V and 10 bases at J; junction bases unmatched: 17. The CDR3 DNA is TGTGCCAGCAGCTACGCCCGGGGGGCTAGCGGGAGGTCGGAGCAGTTCTTC. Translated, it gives CASSYARGASGRSEQFF.

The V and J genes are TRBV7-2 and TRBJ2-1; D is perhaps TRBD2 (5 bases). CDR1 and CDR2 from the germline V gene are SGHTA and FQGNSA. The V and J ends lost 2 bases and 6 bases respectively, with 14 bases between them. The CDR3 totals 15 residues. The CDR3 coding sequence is TGTGCCAGCAGCTTACTATCACTAGTTGTCAATGAGCAGTTCTTC. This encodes CASSLLSLVVNEQFF.

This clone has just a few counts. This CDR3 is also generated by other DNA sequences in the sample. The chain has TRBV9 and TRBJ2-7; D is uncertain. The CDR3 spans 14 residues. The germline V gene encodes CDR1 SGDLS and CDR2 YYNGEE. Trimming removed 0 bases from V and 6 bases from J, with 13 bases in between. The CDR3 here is CASSVGDRSSEQYF. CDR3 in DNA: TGTGCCAGCAGCGTAGGAGATCGATCGAGCGAGCAGTACTTC.

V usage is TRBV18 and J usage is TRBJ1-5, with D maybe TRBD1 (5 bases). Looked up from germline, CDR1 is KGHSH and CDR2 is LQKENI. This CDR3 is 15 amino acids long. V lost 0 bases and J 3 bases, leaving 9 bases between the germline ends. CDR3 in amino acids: CASSPPPGVNQPQHF. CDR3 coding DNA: TGTGCCAGCTCACCACCTCCGGGGGTCAATCAGCCCCAGCATTTT.

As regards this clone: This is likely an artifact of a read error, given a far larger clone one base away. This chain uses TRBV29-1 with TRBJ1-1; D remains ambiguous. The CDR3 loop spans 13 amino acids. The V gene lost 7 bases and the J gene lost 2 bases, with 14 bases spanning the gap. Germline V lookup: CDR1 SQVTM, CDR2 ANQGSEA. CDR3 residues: CSARGRSNTEAFF. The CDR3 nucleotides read TGCAGCGCCCGAGGACGTTCCAACACTGAAGCTTTCTTT.

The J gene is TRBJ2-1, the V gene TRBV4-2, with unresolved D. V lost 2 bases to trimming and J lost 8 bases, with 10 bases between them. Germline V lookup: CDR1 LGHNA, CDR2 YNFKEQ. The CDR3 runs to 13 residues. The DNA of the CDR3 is TGTGCCAGCAGCCAACAAACTTTGTATGAGCAGTTCTTC. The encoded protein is CASSQQTLYEQFF.

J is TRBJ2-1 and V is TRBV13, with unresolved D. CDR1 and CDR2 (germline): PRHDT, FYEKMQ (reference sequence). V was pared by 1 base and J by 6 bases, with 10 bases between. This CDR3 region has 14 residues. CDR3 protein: CASSLDPSSNEQFF. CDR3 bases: TGTGCCAGCAGCTTAGACCCCTCGTCCAATGAGCAGTTCTTC.

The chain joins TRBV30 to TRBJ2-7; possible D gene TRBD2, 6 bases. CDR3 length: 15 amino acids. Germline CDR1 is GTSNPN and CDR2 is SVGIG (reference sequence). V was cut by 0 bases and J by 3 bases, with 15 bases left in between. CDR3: CAWSVPSGLNYEQYF. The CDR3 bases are TGTGCCTGGAGTGTACCTTCGGGACTCAACTACGAGCAGTACTTC.

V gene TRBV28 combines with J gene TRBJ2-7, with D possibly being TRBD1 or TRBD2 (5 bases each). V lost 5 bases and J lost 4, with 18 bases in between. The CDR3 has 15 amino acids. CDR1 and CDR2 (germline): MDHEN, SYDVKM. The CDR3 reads CASSNRGTERYEQYF. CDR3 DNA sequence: TGTGCCAGCAGTAATCGAGGGACCGAGCGGTACGAGCAGTACTTC.

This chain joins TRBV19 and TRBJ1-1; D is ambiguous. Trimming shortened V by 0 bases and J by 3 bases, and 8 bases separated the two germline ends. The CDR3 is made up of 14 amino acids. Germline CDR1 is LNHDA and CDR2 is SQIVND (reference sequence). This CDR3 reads CASSIEAGYTEAFF. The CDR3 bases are TGTGCCAGTAGTATAGAGGCGGGGTACACTGAAGCTTTCTTT.

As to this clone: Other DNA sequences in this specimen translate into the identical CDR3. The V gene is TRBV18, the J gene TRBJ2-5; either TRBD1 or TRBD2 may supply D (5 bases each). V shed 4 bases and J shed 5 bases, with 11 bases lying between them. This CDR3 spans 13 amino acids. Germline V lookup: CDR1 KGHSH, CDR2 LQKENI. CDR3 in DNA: TGTGCCAGCTCACGTGGGACCGAGGAGACCCAGTACTTC. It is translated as CASSRGTEETQYF. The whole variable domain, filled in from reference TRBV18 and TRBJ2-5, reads NAGVMQNPRHLVRRRGQEARLRCSPMKGHSHVYWYRQLPEEGLKFMVYLQKENIIDESGMPKERFSAEFPKEGPSILRIQQVVRGDSAAYFCASSRGTEETQYFGPGTRLLVL.

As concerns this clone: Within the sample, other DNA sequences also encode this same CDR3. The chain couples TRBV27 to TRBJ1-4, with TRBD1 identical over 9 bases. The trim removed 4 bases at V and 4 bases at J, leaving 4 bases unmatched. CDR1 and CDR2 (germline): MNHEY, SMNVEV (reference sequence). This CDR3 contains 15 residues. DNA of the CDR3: TGTGCCAGCAGTTCCGGACAGGGGCATAATGAAAAACTGTTTTTT. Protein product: CASSSGQGHNEKLFF.

This chain's CDR3 is CASSETGVGQPQHF. Written as DNA, the CDR3 is TGCGCCAGCAGCGAGACAGGGGTGGGTCAGCCCCAGCATTTT. The rearrangement joins TRBV5-1 to TRBJ1-5, with TRBD1 identical over 8 bases. J was trimmed by 6 bases and V by 4 bases; bases with no gene match: 6. Per germline, CDR1 SGHRS and CDR2 YFSETQ. The CDR3 loop spans 14 amino acids.

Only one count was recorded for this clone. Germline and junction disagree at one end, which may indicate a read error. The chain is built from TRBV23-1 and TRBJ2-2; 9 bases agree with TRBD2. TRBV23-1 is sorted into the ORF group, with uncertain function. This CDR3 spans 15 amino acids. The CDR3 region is CASSQSTSGHRGAVF. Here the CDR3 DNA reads TGCGCCAGCAGTCAATCGACTAGCGGACACCGGGGAGCTGTTTTT.

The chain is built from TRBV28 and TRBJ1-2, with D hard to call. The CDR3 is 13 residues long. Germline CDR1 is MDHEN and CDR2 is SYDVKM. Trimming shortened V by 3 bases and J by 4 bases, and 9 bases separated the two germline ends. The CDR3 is CASSLREGYGYTF. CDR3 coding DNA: TGTGCCAGCAGTTTGCGGGAAGGCTATGGCTACACCTTC.

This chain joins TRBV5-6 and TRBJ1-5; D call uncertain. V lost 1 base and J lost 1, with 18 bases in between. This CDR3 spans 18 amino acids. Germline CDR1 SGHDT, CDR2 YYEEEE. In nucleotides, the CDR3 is TGTGCCAGCAGCTTGTTTGACCCCACAGACCCGAGCAATCAGCCCCAGCATTTT. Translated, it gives CASSLFDPTDPSNQPQHF.

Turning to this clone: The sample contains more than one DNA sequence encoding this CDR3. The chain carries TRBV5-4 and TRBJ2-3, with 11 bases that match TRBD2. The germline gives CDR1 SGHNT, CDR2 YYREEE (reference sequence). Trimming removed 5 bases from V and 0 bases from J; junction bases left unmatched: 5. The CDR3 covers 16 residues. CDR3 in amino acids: CASSPGTSGSTDTQYF. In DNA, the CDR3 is TGTGCCAGCAGTCCCGGGACTAGCGGCAGCACAGATACGCAGTATTTT.

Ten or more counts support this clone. CDR3 protein: CASSTQETQYF. The CDR3 DNA reads TGTGCCAGCAGTACCCAAGAGACCCAGTACTTC. The gene calls are TRBV6-5 and TRBJ2-5, with D unclear. The CDR3 runs to 11 residues. Germline-derived CDR1 and CDR2 are MNHEY and SVGAGI. Trimming took 5 bases from V and 1 from J, leaving 2 bases between them.